Included here is one T cell receptor (beta chain) sequence, with context. This record belongs to a study of blood T cell repertoires in COVID-19. Background on the study: T cells, B-cell-depleted T cells, or PBMCs supplied cDNA or gDNA.

Sequenced by immunoSEQ multiplex PCR; TCRdb stores in-frame clones only, minus some. The sample lists about 98,000 clones; about 80% were seen once. V gave up 11 bases and J gave up 5 bases; unmatched junction bases: 9. This CDR3 is 13 amino acids long. The germline V gene encodes CDR1 ENHRY and CDR2 SYGVKD. The sequence was collected from a man in his 70s with active or convalescent COVID-19. The rearrangement uses TRBV10-3 and TRBJ2-7, with 10 bases identical to TRBD2. The source material was peripheral blood. DNA for the CDR3: TGTGCCGCAAAGCGGGGGGGCGCGGACGAGCAGTACTTC. It yields the protein CAAKRGGADEQYF.